This T cell receptor beta chain stems from a study of response to subunit inactivated influenza vaccine. CDR1 KGHSH and CDR2 LQKENI come from the germline V gene. Trimming cost V 3 bases and J 4 bases, with 12 bases left between them. The CDR3 runs to 14 residues. TCRdb independently ran MiXCR on the RT-PCR reads; one entry per CDR3 protein. The table records 630,000 or so distinct CDR3 sequences, less than 20% of them present only once. This clonotype has a handful of counts. This specimen was PBMCs from blood, taken 11 to 12 days after vaccination. The sequence was collected from a man aged 45 to 65 who received an inactivated influenza vaccine. The V call is TRBV18, the J call TRBJ2-5; D gene ambiguous. CDR3 residues: CASSPVRSGETQYF. The CDR3 DNA reads as TGTGCCAGCTCACCCGTCAGGTCAGGAGAGACCCAGTACTTC.